Many counts were recorded for the clone carrying this T cell receptor beta chain. Its antigen remains unidentified. Amplification of TCR alpha and beta CDR3 regions from RNA used iRepertoire nested multiplex PCR. Input was roughly 100-450 ng of tissue mRNA or PBMC total RNA. TCRdb reanalysed the multiplex PCR reads using MiXCR and keeps one entry per CDR3 protein. The table lists over 100,000 distinct CDR3 sequences, 25% of them singletons. The data were taken from a study of glioma-infiltrating T cells. Study-level findings and limits: Tissue and blood shared very few CDR3 sequences. Gliomas, especially low-grade, showed above-expected tissue-blood divergence; non-neoplastic patients showed below.

The ends lost 4 bases at V and 2 bases at J; junction bases unmatched: 4. Germline-derived CDR1 and CDR2 are DFQATT and SNEGSKA (reference sequence). The CDR3 spans 15 residues. V gene TRBV20-1 combines with J gene TRBJ2-5; 13 nucleotides line up with TRBD2. The receptor's source is a human donor with low-grade glioma or glioblastoma, undergoing nonglioma brain surgery, or in good health (not recorded which). Sequencing was done on a sample of glioma tissue, nonneoplastic brain tissue, or PBMCs (not recorded which). CDR3 sequence reads: CSAKTSGGTQETQYF. DNA for the CDR3: TGCAGTGCTAAGACTAGCGGGGGGACACAAGAGACCCAGTACTTC.